Following are 26 T cell receptor beta chains from one sample sequenced in a study of Ad26.COV2.S vaccination and SARS-CoV-2 variants. Treatment given: around 19 received Ad26.COV2.S at low or high dose, single or two shots; roughly 5 received placebo; per-sample allocation not given. At day 63 after the first vaccine or placebo injection, samples were drawn. Some clones are missing from TCRdb's copy, which holds only in-frame ones; the method was immunoSEQ multiplex PCR. The sample has hundreds of thousands of clones; around 92% are singletons. The input for sequencing was peripheral blood, taken in a trial of Ad26.COV2.S vaccine versus placebo. These receptors were obtained from a person aged 18-65 years who received the Ad26.COV2.S COVID-19 vaccine or a placebo.

This chain links TRBV7-9 with TRBJ2-2; D possibly uses TRBD1 or TRBD2 (6 bases each). Germline values: CDR1 SEHNR, CDR2 FQNEAQ (reference sequence). V was pared by 5 bases and J by 3 bases, with 16 bases between. This CDR3 has 16 amino acids. CDR3 loop: CASSAQGGPYTGELFF. In nucleotides, the CDR3 is TGTGCCAGCAGCGCGCAAGGGGGGCCGTACACCGGGGAGCTGTTTTTT. The full variable domain, its missing parts supplied by reference TRBV7-9 and TRBJ2-2, is DTGVSQNPRHKITKRGQNVTFRCDPISEHNRLYWYRQTLGQGPEFLTYFQNEAQLEKSRLLSDRFSAERPKGSFSTLEIQRTEQGDSAMYLCASSAQGGPYTGELFFGEGSRLTVL.

This chain uses TRBV7-2 with TRBJ1-5; 8 bases agree with TRBD1. CDR3 size: 14 residues. The junction had 2 bases not matched to a gene; V was cut back by 5 bases and J by 2 bases. Germline V gives CDR1 SGHTA, CDR2 FQGNSA. The CDR3 DNA reads TGTGCCAGCAGCACGGGACAGGGCAATCAGCCCCAGCATTTT. It encodes CASSTGQGNQPQHF.

V and J are TRBV2 and TRBJ2-3; the match to TRBD1 covers 9 bases. Trimming removed 7 bases from V and 4 bases from J; junction bases left unmatched: 6. The CDR3 contains 14 residues. Germline-derived CDR1 and CDR2 are SNHLY and FYNNEI. The CDR3 sequence is CASNGQGRPDTQYF. In nucleotides, the CDR3 is TGTGCCAGCAACGGACAGGGGAGGCCAGATACGCAGTATTTT. The variable domain in full, with the rest retrieved from reference TRBV2 and TRBJ2-3, is EPEVTQTPSHQVTQMGQEVILRCVPISNHLYFYWYRQILGQKVEFLVSFYNNEISEKSEIFDDQFSVERPDGSNFTLKIRSTKLEDSAMYFCASNGQGRPDTQYFGPGTRLTVL.

V is TRBV29-1 and J is TRBJ2-5, with 7 bases lining up with TRBD2. The CDR3 is 14 residues long. Germline V CDR1 and CDR2: SQVTM, ANQGSEA. V lost 4 bases, J lost 6 bases, and 11 bases stayed unmatched. CDR3 nucleotide sequence: TGCAGCGTTGGGACTAGTAGCGTCAGCAAGACCCAGTACTTC. Amino acids: CSVGTSSVSKTQYF.

For the CDR3, the DNA is TGTGCCAGCAGCCTAGGGGCCGGGGGGAGTTCCGAGACCCAGTACTTC. Its protein product is CASSLGAGGSSETQYF. This chain joins TRBV7-2 and TRBJ2-5; 7 bases line up with TRBD2. Trimming at V came to 5 bases and at J to 5 bases, leaving 14 bases not matched to a gene. Germline V gene lookup returns CDR1 SGHTA and CDR2 FQGNSA. The length of the CDR3 is 16 residues.

This clone occurred once. This sequence joins TRBV6-6 and TRBJ1-5; D is uncertain. This CDR3 is 14 amino acids long. Deletions cut 7 bases from V and 4 bases from J, with 14 bases between. Germline V CDR1 and CDR2: MNHNY, SVGAGI (reference sequence). In DNA, the CDR3 is TGTGCCAGCACCCCCTGGGCGGGAAATCAGCCCCAGCATTTT. This translates into CASTPWAGNQPQHF.

The chain carries TRBV3-1 (or the pseudogene TRBV3-2) and TRBJ1-1; D is unresolved. The CDR3 consists of 16 residues. The germline V gene encodes CDR1 LGHDT and CDR2 YNNKEL (reference sequence). V was cut by 4 bases and J by 3 bases, with 18 bases left in between. The CDR3 nucleotides are TGTGCCAGCAGCCCCCGGCAGCGAGAGTATTACACTGAAGCTTTCTTT. Encoded protein: CASSPRQREYYTEAFF.

The chain couples TRBV19 to TRBJ2-7; possibly TRBD1 for D (6 bases). Trimming removed 4 bases at V and 0 bases at J, with 7 bases between. The CDR3 is 13 residues long. The germline gives CDR1 LNHDA, CDR2 SQIVND (reference sequence). CDR3 amino acids: CASSTGASYEQYF. Here the CDR3 DNA reads TGTGCCAGTAGTACAGGGGCCTCCTACGAGCAGTACTTC.

This clone appeared a single time. The V and J genes are TRBV7-2 and TRBJ2-7, with 8 positions matching TRBD2. Losses at the gene ends were 1 base for V and 2 bases for J; bases not matched to a gene: 1. The CDR3 length is 14 residues. CDR1 and CDR2 (germline): SGHTA, FQGNSA. CDR3 region: CASSLELAAYEQYF. CDR3 DNA: TGTGCCAGCAGCTTAGAACTAGCGGCCTACGAGCAGTACTTC.

The chain carries TRBV2 and TRBJ2-2; 8 bases are shared with TRBD2. Trimming removed 9 bases from V and 7 bases from J; junction bases left unmatched: 10. CDR3 length: 14 residues. Germline CDR1 SNHLY, CDR2 FYNNEI. The CDR3 nucleotides are TGTGCCAGTCTGAACCGGGGGGGCATCGGGGAGCTGTTTTTT. Its translation is CASLNRGGIGELFF.

This clone has only one observation. The chain is built from TRBV5-8 and TRBJ2-7, with a tentative D call TRBD2 (6 bases). Germline CDR1 reads SGHTS; CDR2 reads YDEGEE. The CDR3 is 15 amino acids. V was cut by 10 bases and J by 1 base, with 21 bases left in between. CDR3 sequence reads: CAGQRTGTPSYEQYF. CDR3 in DNA: TGTGCCGGCCAGAGAACCGGGACTCCTTCCTACGAGCAGTACTTC.

The genes are TRBV4-2 and TRBJ1-5, with a weak D call TRBD1 (6 bases). This CDR3 contains 15 residues. V was pared by 1 base and J by 4 bases, with 11 bases between. CDR1 and CDR2 (germline): LGHNA, YNFKEQ. In DNA form, the CDR3 reads TGTGCCAGCAGCCAAGGGGCAGGGGCGAATCAGCCCCAGCATTTT. Its protein is CASSQGAGANQPQHF.

V and J are TRBV2 and TRBJ1-3; D is undetermined. The CDR3 contains 13 residues. The germline V gene has CDR1 SNHLY and CDR2 FYNNEI. V lost 2 bases to trimming and J lost 4 bases, with 6 bases between them. The CDR3 reads CASSETGGNTIYF. CDR3 nucleotide sequence: TGTGCCAGCAGTGAAACCGGAGGAAACACCATATATTTT.

The chain links TRBV3-1 (or the pseudogene TRBV3-2) to TRBJ2-4, with D hard to call. V was pared by 0 bases and J by 1 base, with 13 bases between. CDR3 length: 17 amino acids. The germline gives CDR1 LGHDT, CDR2 YNNKEL (reference sequence). CDR3 nucleotides: TGTGCCAGCAGCCAAGAATTAACGGGCTTTGCCAAAAACATTCAGTACTTC. Encoded protein: CASSQELTGFAKNIQYF.

The rearrangement uses TRBV29-1 and TRBJ2-5, with D tentatively TRBD1 (6 bases). The CDR3 has 15 residues. Per the germline V gene, CDR1 is SQVTM and CDR2 is ANQGSEA. Deletions cut 5 bases from V and 5 bases from J, with 21 bases between. CDR3 in amino acids: CSVLQGWGIGETQYF. The CDR3 DNA sequence: TGCAGCGTTTTACAGGGATGGGGGATTGGGGAGACCCAGTACTTC.

The chain couples TRBV6-4 to TRBJ2-1; D possibly corresponds to TRBD2 (6 bases). The ends were cut back, 0 bases at V and 7 bases at J, with 10 bases in the middle. The germline V gene encodes CDR1 MRHNA and CDR2 SNTAGT. The CDR3 is 14 amino acids. CDR3 DNA: TGTGCCAGCAGTGACTCGGAGGGCCAGAATGAGCAGTTCTTC. This gives the protein CASSDSEGQNEQFF.

CDR3 nucleotide sequence: TGTGCCAGCACCTGGGCCGAGGGCTCCGGAAACACCATATATTTT. This translates into CASTWAEGSGNTIYF. The genes are TRBV6-5 and TRBJ1-3; D is unclear. The CDR3 contains 15 residues. Germline V gene data show CDR1 as MNHEY and CDR2 as SVGAGI. V lost 7 bases to trimming and J lost 4 bases, with 17 bases between them.

This clone was picked up one time. The chain joins TRBV25-1 to TRBJ2-7; 9 nucleotides agree with TRBD2. Germline lookup yields CDR1 MGHDK and CDR2 SYGVNS. Trimming removed 6 bases from V and 2 bases from J; junction bases left unmatched: 17. This CDR3 contains 18 residues. This CDR3 is CASSPFASGTVRPYEQYF. In nucleotides, the CDR3 is TGTGCCAGCAGCCCCTTCGCTAGCGGGACCGTCAGACCCTACGAGCAGTACTTC.

The chain employs TRBV6-1 and TRBJ2-7; 11 bases are a match to TRBD2. The CDR3 is made up of 16 amino acids. Unmatched junction bases numbered 9, after V lost 5 bases and J lost 3 bases. Germline V gene lookup returns CDR1 MNHNS and CDR2 SASEGT. The CDR3 sequence: CASSQGTSGARYEQYF. Written as DNA, the CDR3 is TGTGCCAGCAGTCAAGGGACTAGCGGAGCCCGCTACGAGCAGTACTTC.

The gene calls are TRBV18 and TRBJ1-4; weak D call: TRBD1 (5 bases). V was clipped by 6 bases and J by 6 bases, with 14 bases between them. CDR1 is KGHSH and CDR2 is LQKENI in the germline V gene. This CDR3 spans 14 amino acids. The CDR3 region has the DNA TGTGCCAGCTCTAACCGGGACGGGGATGAAAAACTGTTTTTT. Protein sequence: CASSNRDGDEKLFF.

V usage is TRBV5-6 and J usage is TRBJ2-7, with 7 bases matching TRBD2. Germline trimming cut 2 bases from V and 4 bases from J; bases unmatched to any gene: 6. In germline, CDR1 is SGHDT, CDR2 YYEEEE. The CDR3 loop spans 14 amino acids. The chain's CDR3 is CASSFWRERYEQYF. For the CDR3, the DNA is TGTGCCAGCAGCTTTTGGCGGGAGAGGTACGAGCAGTACTTC.

In regard to this clone: The sample has other DNA sequences that encode this CDR3 too. The chain combines TRBV30 with TRBJ1-1, with 7 bases matching TRBD1. Germline V gene lookup returns CDR1 GTSNPN and CDR2 SVGIG (reference sequence). V lost 3 bases, J lost 2 bases, and 3 bases stayed unmatched. The CDR3 contains 13 residues. The chain's CDR3 is CAWSPGGNTEAFF. The CDR3 DNA sequence: TGTGCCTGGAGCCCAGGGGGAAACACTGAAGCTTTCTTT.

This clone was seen just once. The genes are TRBV6-2 or TRBV6-3 and TRBJ2-4; no firm D call. Looked up from germline, CDR1 is MNHEY and CDR2 is SVGEGT. Trimming took 7 bases from V and 12 from J, leaving 25 bases between them. The CDR3 totals 15 residues. The CDR3 sequence is CASTPLKARKANQYF. CDR3 DNA sequence: TGTGCCAGCACCCCCTTAAAGGCCCGTAAGGCGAATCAGTACTTC.

The genes are TRBV19 and TRBJ2-1, with TRBD1 matching over 8 bases. The CDR3 totals 17 residues. Germline V CDR1 and CDR2: LNHDA, SQIVND (reference sequence). V shed 5 bases, J shed 7 bases, and the junction held 16 bases outside the gene matches. The CDR3 here is CASSAGQGETRVNEQFF. In nucleotides, the CDR3 is TGTGCCAGTAGTGCTGGACAGGGAGAAACGCGGGTGAATGAGCAGTTCTTC.

This sequence joins TRBV21-1 and TRBJ2-1; the DNA was not used to check the table's D call, TRBD2. TRBV21-1 is recorded as a pseudogene. CDR3 size: 17 residues. CDR3 DNA: TGTGCCAGCAGAACCACCCTGGCGGGCGGGGGAAACAATGAGCAGTTCTTC. It yields the protein CASRTTLAGGGNNEQFF.

The chain joins TRBV2 to TRBJ2-1, with TRBD1 identical over 7 bases. The V segment lost 3 bases and the J segment 6 bases; nucleotides outside the gene matches: 11. The germline V gene has CDR1 SNHLY and CDR2 FYNNEI. The CDR3 sequence is 16 residues long. The CDR3 DNA sequence: TGTGCCAGCAGTGAGGGGACAGTTAGAGGGCTCAATGAGCAGTTCTTC. The encoded protein is CASSEGTVRGLNEQFF.